These 16 T cell receptor beta chains came from one sample sequenced in a study of T cells after yellow fever vaccination (dated by TCRdb to between 2017 and 2020). Libraries came from 5' RACE. The listed sequencing device is Illumina HiSeq 2500. In TCRdb, the public reads were trimmed at Q25 with fastp and aligned with MiXCR, with productive beta chains retained. A single entry per CDR3 protein holds the most common genes and DNA from its merged rows. In all, the sample holds a few hundred thousand distinct CDR3 sequences, and about 19% of those were seen once. Jointly, the top ten make up roughly 13% of the sample. The treatment or condition label corresponds to: live attenuated yellow fever vaccine strain. Sequences were derived from PBMCs, sampled 15 days after the yellow fever booster vaccination. These TCRs come from a young man who received the YFV17D yellow fever vaccine.

The chain carries TRBV21-1 and TRBJ1-4. TRBV21-1 is a pseudogene segment. The CDR3 loop spans 15 amino acids. In DNA form, the CDR3 reads TGTGCCAGCAGCAAAGTTCATCCAACTAATGAAAAACTGTTTTTT. It is translated as CASSKVHPTNEKLFF.

This clonotype was counted ten times or more. The chain carries TRBV20-1 and TRBJ1-1; perhaps TRBD1 as D (5 bases). The V and J ends lost 3 bases and 1 base respectively, with 12 bases between them. There are 14 residues in the CDR3. In germline, CDR1 is DFQATT, CDR2 SNEGSKA (reference sequence). Written as DNA, the CDR3 is TGCAGTGCTAGTCGTCTGGGGGGGAACACTGAAGCTTTCTTT. Translating gives CSASRLGGNTEAFF.

CDR3 in amino acids: CASRPPQAPRTEAFF. CDR3 in DNA: TGTGCCAGCAGACCCCCACAGGCCCCGAGAACTGAAGCTTTCTTT. The rearrangement uses TRBV9 and TRBJ1-1; TRBD1 might be the D (5 bases). CDR1 is SGDLS and CDR2 is YYNGEE in the germline V gene. CDR3 length: 15 residues. V dropped 5 bases and J dropped 5 bases, with 19 bases sitting between them.

The chain couples TRBV10-3 to TRBJ2-7; 9 positions agree with TRBD2. The V gene's germline CDR1 is ENHRY and CDR2 SYGVKD. The CDR3 runs to 14 residues. Trimming took 7 bases from V and 5 from J; bases not matched to a gene: 9. The CDR3 DNA is TGTGCCATCACAGGTAGCGGGGGTTTCGACGAGCAGTACTTC. This codes for CAITGSGGFDEQYF.

In its sample, this clonotype was seen a few times. The rearrangement uses TRBV5-1 and TRBJ2-3, with D possibly matching TRBD2 (5 bases). Trimming cost V 1 base and J 5 bases, with 8 bases left between them. There are 13 residues in the CDR3. Germline V gene data show CDR1 as SGHRS and CDR2 as YFSETQ. In DNA form, the CDR3 reads TGCGCCAGCAGCTTGTACGGGAAAGATACGCAGTATTTT. This sequence encodes CASSLYGKDTQYF.

V is TRBV7-9 and J is TRBJ2-1; 7 nucleotides line up with TRBD2. V lost 1 base and J lost 6; bases outside the gene matches: 12. This CDR3 has 17 amino acids. Germline CDR1 SEHNR, CDR2 FQNEAQ (reference sequence). CDR3 DNA: TGTGCCAGCAGCTTAGTCGGCGGTAGCGGGTGGTCCAATGAGCAGTTCTTC. Its translation: CASSLVGGSGWSNEQFF.

In its sample, this clonotype was seen a few times. This rearrangement joins TRBV29-1 to TRBJ1-2, with unresolved D. Germline CDR1 reads SQVTM; CDR2 reads ANQGSEA. Between the trimmed V and J ends, which lost 3 bases and 8 bases, there was a span of 19 bases. The CDR3 spans 14 residues. The CDR3 loop is CSVEVLSPIRGYTF. The CDR3, as DNA: TGCAGCGTTGAGGTTTTAAGTCCCATAAGGGGCTACACCTTC.

The table lists this clonotype with a few counts. The rearrangement links TRBV20-1 to TRBJ2-1; 10 nucleotides align to TRBD2. This CDR3 spans 17 amino acids. Trimming cost V 6 bases and J 4 bases; bases outside gene matches: 15. In germline, CDR1 is DFQATT, CDR2 SNEGSKA (reference sequence). The CDR3, as DNA: TGCAGTGCCGGGGGACTAGCGCGCCGTGGAAGGTACAATGAGCAGTTCTTC. This translates into CSAGGLARRGRYNEQFF.

Only a few counts were recorded for this clonotype. The CDR3 here is CASSTDMGDTQYF. CDR3 nucleotides: TGTGCCAGCAGCACAGATATGGGTGATACGCAGTATTTT. V usage is TRBV11-1 and J usage is TRBJ2-3; D is ambiguous. The ends were cut back, 5 bases at V and 6 bases at J, with 12 bases in the middle. The CDR3 runs to 13 residues. CDR1 is SGHAT, CDR2 FQDESV, per germline (reference sequence).

The CDR3 DNA reads TGTGCCACCAGTGACCCACGAGGGGGAGAGACCCAGTACTTC. As protein: CATSDPRGGETQYF. The chain uses TRBV24-1 and TRBJ2-5; TRBD1 is a possible D gene (6 bases). This CDR3 has 14 residues. The germline V and J ends were trimmed by 4 bases and 4 bases, with 12 bases remaining between them. Germline-derived CDR1 and CDR2 are KGHDR and SFDVKD.

This clonotype was counted only a few times. The V gene is TRBV30, the J gene TRBJ2-6; D call uncertain. The CDR3 spans 14 residues. V was pared by 4 bases and J by 3 bases, with 10 bases between. Germline V CDR1 and CDR2: GTSNPN, SVGIG (reference sequence). The CDR3 spells CAWTIGFGANVLTF. CDR3 bases: TGTGCCTGGACTATTGGCTTTGGGGCCAACGTCCTGACTTTC.

The gene calls are TRBV25-1 and TRBJ2-7; D possibly matches TRBD1 or TRBD2 (5 bases each). Germline lookup yields CDR1 MGHDK and CDR2 SYGVNS. The CDR3 spans 17 residues. Deletions cut 4 bases from V and 4 bases from J, with 23 bases between. The CDR3 region is CASSAPVGAGKGYEQYF. The CDR3 coding sequence is TGTGCCAGCAGTGCCCCCGTCGGGGCAGGGAAAGGGTACGAGCAGTACTTC.

The V gene is TRBV5-1, the J gene TRBJ2-3; D perhaps matches TRBD1 (5 bases). The V end lost 0 bases, the J end lost 2 bases, and 10 bases lay between the germline ends. Germline V gene sequence: CDR1 SGHRS, CDR2 YFSETQ. The CDR3 spans 15 residues. The CDR3 here is CASSLAGSPTDTQYF. The CDR3 DNA reads TGCGCCAGCAGCTTGGCAGGGTCCCCCACAGATACGCAGTATTTT.

This clonotype was picked up a small number of times. The chain joins TRBV6-2 or TRBV6-3 to TRBJ2-4, with 8 nucleotides matching TRBD2. This CDR3 contains 19 residues. CDR1 and CDR2 from the germline V gene are MNHEY and SVGEGT. Trimming took 5 bases from V and 0 from J; bases not matched to a gene: 15. This chain's CDR3 is CASSPGLKSGRIAKNIQYF. The CDR3, as DNA: TGTGCCAGCAGTCCGGGTCTGAAAAGCGGGAGAATAGCCAAAAACATTCAGTACTTC.

In its sample, this clonotype was seen many times. The chain combines TRBV11-2 with TRBJ2-1; 15 bases map to TRBD2. This CDR3 contains 14 residues. Germline loops: CDR1 SGHAT, CDR2 FQNNGV. Trimming took 4 bases from V and 9 from J; bases not matched to a gene: 1. The CDR3 DNA sequence: TGTGCCAGCAGCTCGGGACTAGCGGGAGGTGAGCAGTTCTTC. This encodes CASSSGLAGGEQFF.

This chain joins TRBV7-2 and TRBJ2-2; the D gene is possibly TRBD1 (6 bases). V was pared by 4 bases and J by 8 bases, with 17 bases between. Germline V gene data show CDR1 as SGHTA and CDR2 as FQGNSA. The CDR3 sequence is 15 residues long. Here the CDR3 DNA reads TGTGCCAGCAGCTACAGGGTTTCGACGGTTGGGGAGCTGTTTTTT. It codes for CASSYRVSTVGELFF.